Listed below are T cell receptor beta chains from one sample, sequenced in a study of T-cell memory formation after mild COVID-19. Each CDR3 protein gets one entry after TCRdb re-called the 5' RACE reads with MiXCR. The sample includes fewer than 700,000 distinct CDR3 sequences, 20% to 25% of them seen just once. Sequences were obtained from PBMCs or a T cell subset sorted from them (not recorded which). These receptors were obtained from an adult woman who had mild COVID-19 (a few samples of this study predate the infection). Cell type and time point are not known. The CDR3 runs from the conserved cysteine through the conserved F or W. The D gene is left open where the match is weak. Size tells how often a clone was seen (once, few, many) or the class of an expanded clone, and some rows leave it out.

few,NA,13,TRBJ2-7,TRBV27,TGTGCCAGCAGTTTGGGCAGTTTCTACGAGCAGTACTTC,CASSLGSFYEQYF
NA,NA,17,TRBJ2-1,TRBV29-1,TGCAGCGTTGAAGCGGTTTTTGGACTATCCACCTACAATGAGCAGTTCTTC,CSVEAVFGLSTYNEQFF
NA,NA,16,TRBJ2-1,TRBV6-5,TGTGCCAGCAGTTACTCGCAGGGGATTGGTCCCAATGAGCAGTTCTTC,CASSYSQGIGPNEQFF
few,NA,13,TRBJ2-1,TRBV6-4,TGTGCCAGCAGTGATCGGGAGCAGGATGAGCAGTTCTTC,CASSDREQDEQFF
few,TRBD1,14,TRBJ2-7,TRBV5-5,TGTGCCAGCAGCGGGACAGGGGGCTTTAACGAGCAGTACTTC,CASSGTGGFNEQYF
NA,NA,14,TRBJ1-1,TRBV3-1,TGTGCCAGCAGCCTGTCGGAAGCCCTCACTGAAGCTTTCTTT,CASSLSEALTEAFF
NA,NA,16,TRBJ2-4,TRBV24-1,TGTGCCACCCGTACCAGTAGAGGGAACCCTTCATACATTCAGTACTTC,CATRTSRGNPSYIQYF
NA,NA,14,TRBJ2-3,TRBV18,TGTGCCAGCTCACGCGCCCGAAGCACAGATACGCAGTATTTT,CASSRARSTDTQYF
few,NA,16,TRBJ2-1,TRBV12-3/TRBV12-4,TGTGCCAGCTCAGGAGAGGCTAAAAACTCCTACAATGAGCAGTTCTTC,CASSGEAKNSYNEQFF
few,TRBD2,17,TRBJ2-2,TRBV12-3/TRBV12-4,TGTGCCAGCAGTTTAAGCGACGGGACTAGCGTCACCGGGGAGCTGTTTTTT,CASSLSDGTSVTGELFF
NA,TRBD1,16,TRBJ1-1,TRBV6-2/TRBV6-3,TGTGCCAGCAGTTATCCGGGACAGTTCATGAACACTGAAGCTTTCTTT,CASSYPGQFMNTEAFF
NA,NA,15,TRBJ1-2,TRBV5-4,TGTGCCAGCAGCTCTCCCGCAGGTCGCAGCTATGGCTACACCTTC,CASSSPAGRSYGYTF
NA,TRBD1,15,TRBJ2-7,TRBV19,TGTGCCAGTAGTATAGGAGCCGGGACAGTCTACGAGCAGTACTTC,CASSIGAGTVYEQYF
NA,TRBD1,18,TRBJ1-5,TRBV6-5,TGTGCCAGCAGTCAAACAGGGGTAGATGATGCTAGCAATCAGCCCCAGCATTTT,CASSQTGVDDASNQPQHF
few,TRBD1,16,TRBJ2-5,TRBV9,TGTGCCAGCAGCGTAGTACCGACAGGGGGGAAAGAGACCCAGTACTTC,CASSVVPTGGKETQYF
NA,NA,13,TRBJ1-2,TRBV7-2,TGTGCCAGCAGCGCCGGGTCACTAAGTGGCTACACCTTC,CASSAGSLSGYTF
NA,NA,13,TRBJ2-7,TRBV18,TGTGCCAGCTCACAAGGGCAGGGAGTCGAGCAGTACTTC,CASSQGQGVEQYF
few,NA,13,TRBJ2-3,TRBV10-3,TGTGCCATCAGTGAGGCTAGCACAGATACGCAGTATTTT,CAISEASTDTQYF
NA,TRBD2,13,TRBJ2-1,TRBV7-8,TGTGCCAGCAGCCGTAGCGGGAGACGTGAGCAGTTCTTC,CASSRSGRREQFF
NA,NA,14,TRBJ2-1,TRBV15,TGTGCCACCAGGGCCTCGGGACCCTACAATGAGCAGTTCTTC,CATRASGPYNEQFF
NA,NA,17,TRBJ1-1,TRBV10-3,TGTGCCATCAGTGAGACAGACTTCTCTGGGATGGGCACTGAAGCTTTCTTT,CAISETDFSGMGTEAFF
NA,NA,12,TRBJ1-1,TRBV2,TGTGCCAGCAGTGACAGCCACACTGAAGCTTTCTTT,CASSDSHTEAFF
NA,TRBD2,15,TRBJ2-1,TRBV5-6,TGTGCCAGCAGCTTGCGGCTAGCGGGAGTCGGTGAGCAGTTCTTC,CASSLRLAGVGEQFF
many,NA,15,TRBJ1-1,TRBV5-1,TGCGCCAGCAGCCCGCGGGAGGTGATGAACACTGAAGCTTTCTTT,CASSPREVMNTEAFF
NA,NA,14,TRBJ2-3,TRBV11-3,TGTGCCAGCATGTCTGGGACCAACACAGATACGCAGTATTTT,CASMSGTNTDTQYF
many,NA,13,TRBJ2-2,TRBV24-1,TGTGCCACCAGTGATCCGAACACCGGGGAGCTGTTTTTT,CATSDPNTGELFF
few,NA,13,TRBJ2-7,TRBV20-1,TGCAGTGCTAGCGCACTAGGAGCCTACGAGCAGTACTTC,CSASALGAYEQYF
NA,TRBD1,17,TRBJ2-1,TRBV7-8,TGTGCCAGCAGCTTAGTCTTGGGACAGGGGGCCGCCAATGAGCAGTTCTTC,CASSLVLGQGAANEQFF
NA,TRBD1,15,TRBJ2-7,TRBV27,TGTGCCAGCAGTGAAATACAGGGGGTGGGGAACGAGCAGTACTTC,CASSEIQGVGNEQYF
few,NA,17,TRBJ2-6,TRBV5-1,TGCGCCAGCAGCTTGGACGGAACCTACTCTGGGGCCAACGTCCTGACTTTC,CASSLDGTYSGANVLTF
NA,NA,15,TRBJ1-2,TRBV18,TGTGCCAGCGCCCCCGTGGACAGAACAGACTATGGCTACACCTTC,CASAPVDRTDYGYTF
few,TRBD2,17,TRBJ2-7,TRBV7-2,TGTGCCAGCAGCTTAGGCTCTCGGGGCGGGAGCTCCTACGAGCAGTACTTC,CASSLGSRGGSSYEQYF
NA,NA,16,TRBJ2-3,TRBV5-1,TGCGCCAGCAGCCCCTCAGGGGCCCGGGGAGCAGATACGCAGTATTTT,CASSPSGARGADTQYF
few,NA,15,TRBJ2-2,TRBV12-3/TRBV12-4,TGTGCCAGCAGTTGGGACTTCGCGAACACCGGGGAGCTGTTTTTT,CASSWDFANTGELFF
NA,NA,13,TRBJ1-1,TRBV12-3/TRBV12-4,TGTGCCAGCAGTTCTACCCCCCACCCTGAAGCTTTCTTT,CASSSTPHPEAFF
NA,NA,15,TRBJ2-7,TRBV12-3/TRBV12-4,TGTGCCAGCAGTCCCTATTTTACCCCAAAGGACGAGCAGTACTTC,CASSPYFTPKDEQYF
few,NA,13,TRBJ2-1,TRBV20-1,TGCAGTGCTAGAGAGGGGCCCGACAATGAGCAGTTCTTC,CSAREGPDNEQFF
few,NA,13,TRBJ1-2,TRBV29-1,TGCAGCGTTCCGACGTGGGTCGAGTCTGGCTACACCTTC,CSVPTWVESGYTF
NA,TRBD1,15,TRBJ2-7,TRBV24-1,TGTGCCACCAGTGATCCCGCGGGACAGGGCTACGAGCAGTACTTC,CATSDPAGQGYEQYF
few,NA,15,TRBJ2-2,TRBV9,TGTGCCAGCAGCGTACTCAGGGGGGACACCGGGGAGCTGTTTTTT,CASSVLRGDTGELFF
NA,NA,20,TRBJ2-1,TRBV7-9,TGTGCCAGCAGCTTAGCGCCGACAGGTCCCTTTGGGGCTTCGGTCAATGAGCAGTTCTTC,CASSLAPTGPFGASVNEQFF
NA,TRBD2,13,TRBJ2-1,TRBV19,TGTGCCAGTAGCCGCGGGGGGGCGGTTGAGCAGTTCTTC,CASSRGGAVEQFF